This T cell receptor beta chain was captured by sequencing in a study of CD8 T cells in Susac syndrome. In the study overall: Intravenous immunoglobulin alone or corticosteroids were being given to patients with Susac syndrome at blood draw, unless they were therapy-naive. Overall study results and limits: The CD4+ T cell repertoires that were profiled in Susac syndrome showed no clonal expansion.

A quantity of about 0.5 to 1 ug RNA underwent reverse transcription using random hexamers. TCRdb used MiXCR to reprocess the immunoSEQ multiplex PCR reads, holding one entry per CDR3 protein. This table holds hundreds of thousands of distinct CDR3 sequences, 94% found once. Concerning this clonotype itself: Its antigen is not known. The junction and the germline gene differ at one end; a read error may be behind it.

This CDR3 comprises 15 residues. Germline V CDR1 and CDR2: KGHDR, SFDVKD. The clonotype comes from a human donor with Susac syndrome. The V call is TRBV24-1, the J call TRBJ2-6; D uncertain. Sequencing was carried out using CD4+ T cells from PBMCs. Here the CDR3 reads CASSDPGSGANVLTF. CDR3 sequence (DNA): TGTGCCTCCAGTGATCCAGGCTCTGGGGCCAACGTCCTGACTTTC.